The rows below give T cell receptor beta chains drawn from one sample of a study of T cell changes during pregnancy in multiple sclerosis. TCRdb's table, derived via immunoSEQ multiplex PCR, lists solely in-frame clones and lacks some. The profile shows some 74,000 clones, roughly 92% of them singletons. The sample was peripheral blood, taken after pregnancy. The receptors shown here come from a female donor in good health, enrolled as a control in a pregnancy study. Each CDR3 is given with its conserved first and last residue. The D gene is left open where the match is weak. Clone size is stated in some rows and not others, as once, few, many or a class when expanded.

>-|-|TRBV10-3|TRBJ2-7
CAISPGTNLYEQYF
TGTGCCATCAGCCCCGGGACAAACCTCTACGAGCAGTACTTC
>-|-|TRBV5-4|TRBJ2-6
CASSPTPTGSGANVLTF
TGTGCCAGCAGCCCGACCCCAACAGGCTCCGGGGCCAACGTCCTGACTTTC
>TRBD1|-|TRBV5-1|TRBJ2-7
CASSLSGQGSGEQYF
TGCGCCAGCAGCTTGTCGGGACAGGGTTCCGGCGAGCAGTACTTC
>TRBD2|-|TRBV5-6|TRBJ2-7
CASSLSLAGVHEQYF
TGTGCCAGCAGCTTGAGCCTAGCGGGAGTCCACGAGCAGTACTTC
>TRBD2|once|TRBV25-1|TRBJ2-5
CASSEGGGGETQYF
TGTGCCAGCAGTGAAGGGGGGGGAGGGGAGACCCAGTACTTC
>-|-|TRBV5-4|TRBJ1-1
CASSGGARVSREAFF
TGTGCCAGCAGCGGAGGGGCCAGGGTTTCGCGTGAAGCTTTCTTT
>TRBD1|-|TRBV28|TRBJ2-5
CASSIRGTGGVGETQYF
TGTGCCAGCAGCATTCGTGGGACAGGGGGAGTCGGGGAGACCCAGTACTTC
>TRBD1|-|TRBV7-9|TRBJ1-3
CASSLGTGFGNTIYF
TGTGCCAGCAGCTTAGGGACAGGGTTCGGAAACACCATATATTTT
>-|-|TRBV11-3|TRBJ2-1
CASSSSNTSSILHEQFF
TGTGCCAGCAGCTCTTCGAATACTAGCTCGATTCTTCATGAGCAGTTCTTC
>TRBD1|-|TRBV4-3|TRBJ2-7
CASSQVLAGQGSEQYF
TGCGCCAGCAGCCAAGTGCTGGCGGGACAGGGGTCCGAGCAGTACTTC
>TRBD1|few|TRBV29-1|TRBJ1-1
CSAQGVRDRNTEAFF
TGCAGCGCCCAAGGGGTGAGGGACAGGAACACTGAAGCTTTCTTT
>-|-|TRBV15|TRBJ2-7
CATSRAVSGVHEQYF
TGTGCCACCAGCAGAGCGGTTTCGGGGGTACACGAGCAGTACTTC
>-|-|TRBV6-5|TRBJ1-6
CASRTTPYNSPLHF
TGTGCCAGCAGAACCACACCTTATAATTCACCCCTCCACTTT
>TRBD2|-|TRBV19|TRBJ2-7
CASSIAGTSGSEQYF
TGTGCCAGTAGTATAGCAGGGACTAGCGGGAGCGAGCAGTACTTC
>-|-|TRBV5-8|TRBJ1-1
CASSQPGGGITEAFF
TGTGCCAGCAGCCAACCCGGGGGGGGAATCACTGAAGCTTTCTTT